This T cell receptor beta chain was documented in a study of OX40 agonist ivuxolimab in advanced cancers. Sequencing was performed with immunoSEQ multiplex PCR; in TCRdb, only in-frame clones are kept and a portion is missing. The sample records roughly 46,000 clones, roughly 88% being singletons. Germline assignment: CDR1 ENHRY and CDR2 SYGVKD. The V end lost 2 bases, the J end lost 11 bases, and 9 bases lay between the germline ends. CDR3 length: 11 amino acids. This sequence originates from an adult with an advanced solid tumor such as melanoma, head and neck, liver or kidney cancer. The sample was CD4+ or CD8+ T cells sorted from blood, taken in a trial of the OX40 agonist ivuxolimab. The chain combines TRBV10-3 with TRBJ1-1; D not resolved. The CDR3 spells CAISEGVRAFF. DNA for the CDR3: TGTGCCATCAGTGAGGGGGTGAGGGCTTTCTTT.